What follows are 25 T cell receptor beta chains derived from one specimen sequenced in a study of beta chain features in type 1 diabetes. Findings and limits, study-wide: Among all four CD4+ subsets, Type 1 diabetes patients had TCRB CDR3s that were moderately but significantly shorter.

TCRB transcripts that were expressed got sequenced, as all of the isolated RNA had been reverse transcribed. Sequencing was performed with immunoSEQ multiplex PCR; in TCRdb, only in-frame clones are kept and a portion is missing. The sample has 300,000 or so clones, 13% to 15% seen once. No cognate antigen is known for these TCRs. Source material: naive CD4+ T cells from blood. These receptors originate from a man aged 25-40 years with type 1 diabetes.

The genes are TRBV27 and TRBJ2-5; TRBD1 matches at 8 bases. Germline CDR1 reads MNHEY; CDR2 reads SMNVEV (reference sequence). V lost 6 bases to trimming and J lost 5 bases; unmatched junction nucleotides: 5. This CDR3 has 13 amino acids. The CDR3 DNA is TGTGCCAGCAGGGCAGGGGGCGAGGAGACCCAGTACTTC. It is translated as CASRAGGEETQYF.

In its sample, this clone was seen a few times. The chain carries TRBV28 and TRBJ2-7; unclear D gene. V gave up 5 bases and J gave up 3 bases, with 8 bases separating them. CDR3 size: 12 residues. Germline CDR1 MDHEN, CDR2 SYDVKM. CDR3 protein: CASSRGGYEQYF. CDR3 in DNA: TGTGCCAGCAGTCGAGGCGGCTACGAGCAGTACTTC.

This clone was detected a few times. The chain joins TRBV15 to TRBJ1-3; 8 bases are shared with TRBD1. The CDR3 totals 14 residues. Germline CDR1 and CDR2: LNHNV and YYDKDF (reference sequence). J lost 5 bases, V lost 4 bases, and 4 bases had no gene match. CDR3 amino acids: CATSTDRGRNTIYF. The CDR3 DNA follows: TGTGCCACCAGCACCGACAGGGGCCGAAACACCATATATTTT.

A few counts support this clone. The gene calls are TRBV28 and TRBJ1-2, with unresolved D. The CDR3 has 15 residues. Germline-derived CDR1 and CDR2 are MDHEN and SYDVKM. Trimming took off 5 bases at V and 0 bases at J, with 13 bases between the two ends. In DNA form, the CDR3 reads TGTGCCAGCAGTATAAGATACAAAACTAACTATGGCTACACCTTC. The encoded protein is CASSIRYKTNYGYTF.

The chain has TRBV28 and TRBJ2-5; no clear D. This CDR3 region has 14 residues. V gave up 2 bases and J gave up 0 bases, with 7 bases separating them. From germline, CDR1 is MDHEN and CDR2 SYDVKM. The CDR3 spells CASSLGVYQETQYF. The CDR3 DNA reads TGTGCCAGCAGTTTAGGAGTGTACCAAGAGACCCAGTACTTC.

The gene calls are TRBV7-2 and TRBJ2-2, with TRBD2 matching over 8 bases. CDR1 is SGHTA, CDR2 FQGNSA, per germline. This CDR3 comprises 14 residues. The junction had 6 bases not matched to a gene; V was cut back by 7 bases and J by 5 bases. The CDR3 coding sequence is TGTGCCAGCAACAAACAGCGGGAGACCGGGGAGCTGTTTTTT. Translating gives CASNKQRETGELFF.

The J gene is TRBJ2-3, the V gene TRBV29-1, with 7 bases fitting TRBD1. This CDR3 contains 13 residues. Per the germline V gene, CDR1 is SQVTM and CDR2 is ANQGSEA. V lost 5 bases, J lost 2 bases, and 4 bases stayed unmatched. In nucleotides, the CDR3 is TGCAGCGTTCGGACAGGCAACACAGATACGCAGTATTTT. Encoded protein: CSVRTGNTDTQYF.

This clone was counted between two and nine times. This chain connects TRBV27 to TRBJ1-5; a possible D gene is TRBD1 (6 bases). Trimming stripped 5 bases from V and 2 bases from J, with 16 bases between. Per the germline V gene, CDR1 is MNHEY and CDR2 is SMNVEV (reference sequence). The CDR3 totals 16 residues. CDR3 sequence: CASSLTGPGGNQPQHF. The CDR3 DNA reads as TGTGCCAGCAGTCTAACAGGGCCCGGAGGCAATCAGCCCCAGCATTTT.

This sequence joins TRBV6-5 and TRBJ1-1; perhaps TRBD1 as D (6 bases). Germline V gene lookup returns CDR1 MNHEY and CDR2 SVGAGI. V was shortened by 11 bases and J by 10 bases, with 23 bases between the two germline ends. The CDR3 is 13 amino acids. CDR3 loop: CAAGQGWDIRAFF. Here the CDR3 DNA reads TGTGCCGCAGGGCAGGGTTGGGACATAAGAGCTTTCTTT.

The chain carries TRBV5-4 and TRBJ2-7; D might be TRBD1 (5 bases). The CDR3 covers 15 residues. V was cut by 5 bases and J by 2 bases, with 17 bases left in between. Per the germline V gene, CDR1 is SGHNT and CDR2 is YYREEE (reference sequence). CDR3 protein: CASSLGAQRAYEQYF. The DNA for the CDR3 is TGTGCCAGCAGTTTAGGGGCTCAAAGGGCCTACGAGCAGTACTTC.

V and J are TRBV4-2 and TRBJ2-3, with 7 nucleotides matching TRBD2. The CDR3 is 17 residues long. The germline V gene has CDR1 LGHNA and CDR2 YNFKEQ. J was trimmed by 4 bases and V by 1 base; bases with no gene match: 11. CDR3: CASSQVGASGSADTQYF. The CDR3 DNA reads TGTGCCAGCAGCCAAGTGGGTGCTAGCGGCTCCGCAGATACGCAGTATTTT.

In its sample, this clone was seen a few times. This chain links TRBV5-1 with TRBJ2-2; 7 bases are a match to TRBD2. The CDR3 extends over 18 amino acids. V trimming: 4 bases; J trimming: 5 bases; junction bases outside the gene matches: 17. Germline V CDR1 and CDR2: SGHRS, YFSETQ. The CDR3 loop is CASSPRTWRVGGTGELFF. CDR3 nucleotides: TGCGCCAGCAGCCCCAGAACCTGGCGGGTCGGGGGGACCGGGGAGCTGTTTTTT. Looking up the rest from reference TRBV5-1 and TRBJ2-2 gives the full variable domain: KAGVTQTPRYLIKTRGQQVTLSCSPISGHRSVSWYQQTPGQGLQFLFEYFSETQRNKGNFPGRFSGRQFSNSRSEMNVSTLELGDSALYLCASSPRTWRVGGTGELFFGEGSRLTVL.

The rearrangement links TRBV5-6 to TRBJ2-3; possibly TRBD1 for D (5 bases). The CDR3 spans 14 residues. Germline assignment: CDR1 SGHDT and CDR2 YYEEEE. V was trimmed by 1 base and J by 3 bases, leaving 9 bases between them. The CDR3 coding sequence is TGTGCCAGCAGCTTGTCGACAGTTACAGATACGCAGTATTTT. Protein sequence: CASSLSTVTDTQYF.

The chain joins TRBV6-5 to TRBJ2-3; 9 bases are a match to TRBD2. Germline V CDR1 and CDR2: MNHEY, SVGAGI. V was clipped by 7 bases and J by 4 bases; unmatched bases: 6. This CDR3 has 14 amino acids. CDR3 sequence reads: CASKDSGGADTQYF. The DNA for the CDR3 is TGTGCCAGCAAAGATAGCGGGGGCGCAGATACGCAGTATTTT.

The CDR3 DNA reads as TGTGCCAGCAGCCAAGAGATAGCACTAGCGCGTCAGGGTGAGACCCAGTACTTC. Its translation is CASSQEIALARQGETQYF. V and J are TRBV4-2 and TRBJ2-5; 7 bases fit TRBD2. Looked up from germline, CDR1 is LGHNA and CDR2 is YNFKEQ. The V and J ends lost 0 bases and 5 bases, in that order; junction bases with no gene match: 15. The CDR3 is 18 residues long.

This clone appeared a few times. The chain joins TRBV13 to TRBJ2-1; 11 bases line up with TRBD2. With 3 bases clipped from V and 4 bases from J, the junction kept 2 bases outside the gene matches. The germline gives CDR1 PRHDT, CDR2 FYEKMQ (reference sequence). This CDR3 region has 15 residues. CDR3 in DNA: TGTGCCAGCAGCTTTGTAGCGGGAGGGTACAATGAGCAGTTCTTC. The encoded protein is CASSFVAGGYNEQFF.

The rearrangement joins TRBV19 to TRBJ2-1, with 7 bases fitting TRBD1. The trim removed 8 bases at V and 1 base at J, leaving 5 bases unmatched. Per the germline V gene, CDR1 is LNHDA and CDR2 is SQIVND (reference sequence). The CDR3 length is 14 residues. The CDR3 DNA reads TGTGCCAGTCGCAGGGGGAGATCCTACAATGAGCAGTTCTTC. Translating gives CASRRGRSYNEQFF.

In this sample, this clone turned up a few times. The rearrangement links TRBV6-5 to TRBJ2-1; D is ambiguous. The CDR3 consists of 15 residues. Germline CDR1 MNHEY, CDR2 SVGAGI. Trimming cost V 0 bases and J 7 bases, with 13 bases left between them. In DNA form, the CDR3 reads TGTGCCAGCAGTTACTCGAACAAGTGGTCAAATGAGCAGTTCTTC. The encoded protein is CASSYSNKWSNEQFF.

This chain connects TRBV7-3 to TRBJ2-7; 8 bases are a match to TRBD1. This CDR3 comprises 13 residues. The V segment lost 1 base and the J segment 6 bases; nucleotides outside the gene matches: 2. CDR1 and CDR2 (germline): SGHTA, FQGTGA. CDR3 DNA: TGTGCCAGCAGCTTAAACACAGGGGGCGAGCAGTACTTC. It codes for CASSLNTGGEQYF.

The chain is built from TRBV29-1 and TRBJ1-2; the D gene is possibly TRBD1 (5 bases). Germline CDR1 is SQVTM and CDR2 is ANQGSEA. V lost 7 bases, J lost 8 bases, and 14 bases lay in between. The length of the CDR3 is 11 residues. The CDR3 here is CSAGAGMGYTF. The DNA for the CDR3 is TGCAGCGCCGGAGCAGGGATGGGCTACACCTTC.

This clone was seen a few times. This chain links TRBV7-2 with TRBJ2-7; 7 positions match TRBD2. The CDR3 has 15 residues. In germline, CDR1 is SGHTA, CDR2 FQGNSA. The V and J ends lost 0 bases and 4 bases, in that order; junction bases with no gene match: 6. The CDR3, as DNA: TGTGCCAGCAGCTTAGCTGCCAGCGGGATTTACGAGCAGTACTTC. It encodes CASSLAASGIYEQYF.

In its sample, this clone was seen a few times. The rearrangement links TRBV28 to TRBJ2-2; possibly TRBD2 for D (5 bases). V lost 11 bases, J lost 5 bases, and 9 bases lay in between. The CDR3 covers 11 residues. In germline, CDR1 is MDHEN, CDR2 SYDVKM. The CDR3, as DNA: TGTGCCGGAGGAAGGACCGGGGAGCTGTTTTTT. Translation gives CAGGRTGELFF.

This clone showed up just a few times. This chain uses TRBV7-8 with TRBJ1-4; D remains unclear. Germline V CDR1 and CDR2: SGHVS, FQNEAQ. Deletions cut 5 bases from V and 10 bases from J, with 17 bases between. The CDR3 length is 14 residues. In DNA form, the CDR3 reads TGTGCCAGCAGCCCTTGGGAGACACGGGGAAAACTGTTTTTT. Its translation: CASSPWETRGKLFF. Combining the CDR3 with reference TRBV7-8 and TRBJ1-4 gives the whole variable domain GAGVSQSPRYKVAKRGQDVALRCDPISGHVSLFWYQQALGQGPEFLTYFQNEAQLDKSGLPSDRFFAERPEGSVSTLKIQRTQQEDSAVYLCASSPWETRGKLFFGSGTQLSVL.

This clone was seen more than once but under ten times. The chain links TRBV11-2 to TRBJ2-1; 8 bases align to TRBD1. This CDR3 has 15 residues. Germline CDR1 is SGHAT and CDR2 is FQNNGV. Trimming at V came to 7 bases and at J to 4 bases, leaving 9 bases not matched to a gene. The DNA of the CDR3 is TGTGCCAGCACCCTACAGGGACAGGTTTACAATGAGCAGTTCTTC. It translates to CASTLQGQVYNEQFF.

This clone appeared a few times. The rearrangement links TRBV10-2 to TRBJ2-5; D is undetermined. Trimming removed 4 bases at V and 4 bases at J, with 10 bases between. The germline gives CDR1 WSHSY, CDR2 SAAADI. The CDR3 has 13 residues. For the CDR3, the DNA is TGCGCCAGCAGTGTGGTAGTCCGAGAGACCCAGTACTTC. It yields the protein CASSVVVRETQYF.